One T cell receptor beta chain is described in this entry. Its antigen is unknown. These data come from a study of T cell responses to AZD1222 COVID-19 vaccine. Data came from immunoSEQ multiplex PCR; TCRdb stores just in-frame clones and leaves some out. The data hold some 90,000 clones, with around 90% observed a single time. V shed 5 bases and J shed 4 bases, with 11 bases lying between them. The CDR3 consists of 13 residues. Study results and caveats: The study found Spike-specific TCR breadth and depth rose after two AZD1222 doses. Repertoires were obtained only post-peak T cell response. Mapped onto spike, vaccine-associated CD4 TCRs spanned it and were dominant at 160-218 and 743-854. Baseline serostatus was positive in only a handful of AZD1222 recipients.

The input for sequencing was peripheral blood, taken 28 days after the second AZD1222 dose. The genes are TRBV12-3 or TRBV12-4 and TRBJ1-2; a possible D gene is TRBD1 (6 bases). The receptor's source is an adult who received the AZD1222 COVID-19 vaccine. Here the CDR3 DNA reads TGTGCCAGCAGTCTCGGACAGTTCTATGGCTACACCTTC. This translates into CASSLGQFYGYTF.